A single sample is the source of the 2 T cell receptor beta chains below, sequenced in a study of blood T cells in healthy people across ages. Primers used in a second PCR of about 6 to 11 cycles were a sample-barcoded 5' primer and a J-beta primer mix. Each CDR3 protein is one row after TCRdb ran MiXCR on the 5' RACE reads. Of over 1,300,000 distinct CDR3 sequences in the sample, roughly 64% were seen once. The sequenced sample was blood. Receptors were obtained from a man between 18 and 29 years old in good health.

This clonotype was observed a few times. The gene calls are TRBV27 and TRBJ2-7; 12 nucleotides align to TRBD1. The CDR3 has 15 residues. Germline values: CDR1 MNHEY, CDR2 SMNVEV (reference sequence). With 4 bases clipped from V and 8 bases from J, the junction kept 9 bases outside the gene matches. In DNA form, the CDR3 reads TGTGCCAGCAGTTCGCGGGACAGGGGGCTTGATAAGCAGTACTTC. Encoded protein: CASSSRDRGLDKQYF.

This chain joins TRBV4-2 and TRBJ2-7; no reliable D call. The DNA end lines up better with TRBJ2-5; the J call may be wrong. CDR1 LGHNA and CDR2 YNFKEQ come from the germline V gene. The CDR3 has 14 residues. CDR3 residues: CASRKVDNSETQYF. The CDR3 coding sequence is TGTGCCAGCAGAAAGGTCGACAATTCGGAGACCCAGTACTTC.